This T cell receptor beta chain was identified in a study of blood T cells in healthy people across ages. The overall study: Template switching retrieved approximately one barcoded beta molecule for each two T cells.

The ends were cut back, 7 bases at V and 4 bases at J, with 25 bases in the middle. In germline, CDR1 is SQVTM, CDR2 ANQGSEA. CDR3 length: 16 residues. This clonotype was detected a few times. The antigen remains unidentified. General study results and limits: The study found more naive CD4+ cells and higher diversity in long-lived than aged donors.

A sample-barcoded 5' primer and a J-beta primer mix were used in a second PCR of about 6 to 12 cycles. TCRdb recomputed calls from the 5' RACE reads with MiXCR, one row per CDR3 protein. The repertoire consists of some 760,000 distinct CDR3 sequences, with 25% occurring once and the leading ten covering 9.4%. A further study also used this sample, focusing on T cells of mothers and their children. From that report: Persistent microchimeric T cell clones were sought, and none were detected.

Sequenced sample: blood. The gene calls are TRBV29-1 and TRBJ1-2, with D perhaps TRBD1 (5 bases). The receptor was derived from a boy between 10 and 17 years old in good health. DNA of the CDR3: TGCAGCGCACTCGGGGAAAGGGGCCTTAACCTCTATGGCTACACCTTC. Its translation is CSALGERGLNLYGYTF.